This TCR beta chain is from a study of CD8+CD57+ T cells in acquired aplastic anemia listed by TCRdb under 2018. In the study overall: On average, sorted CD4+ and CD8+ cells yielded approximately 3 ug of extracted DNA, with a range of about 0.18 to 30 ug. CD8+CD57+ expansion was defined as a frequency above the mean frequency observed in healthy subjects. General study outcomes and caveats: Patients and healthy controls showed no significant difference in CD8+ Simpson's diversity (P=0.060). About 28 CD8+ CDR3 sequences were found in both patients and controls but appeared to be highly expressed in patients and within the immunodominant clones of the patients.

Expansion of CD8+CD57+ cells had been shown by flow cytometry in the patients chosen for sequencing. Severe acquired aplastic anemia was diagnosed in all patients according to International Study of Aplastic Anemia and Agranulocytosis and Camitta criteria. No patient had received any therapy when blood was sampled. In the study, sorted CD4+ and CD8+ blood T cells from patients with severe aplastic anemia and from healthy subjects underwent deep sequencing of TCR repertoires. Patients were enrolled under clinicaltrials.gov protocols 00001620, 01623167, 00001397, 00071045, 00081523 and 00961064 in the USA. Ficoll-Paque density gradient centrifugation was used to isolate peripheral blood mononuclear cells. CD4+ and CD8+ T cells were sorted by FACS or magnetic beads before DNA extraction. As concerns this clonotype: The antigen this receptor binds is unknown. Per-base qualities were not stored, and no clone one base away is much larger.

The CDR3 measures 15 amino acids from cysteine to phenylalanine. The read is trimmed to its CDR3 DNA, 45 bases read in frame from base 1. The V end gives up 4 bases and the J end 6 bases, leaving 8 bases in the junction not matched to a gene. The germline V gene (reference sequence) provides CDR1 LNHDA and CDR2 SQIVND. TCR beta VDJ combination and CDR3 sequence profiling used genomic DNA as the template. An Illumina HiSeq 2000 was the platform used for TCR repertoire sequencing. The authors processed their data as follows. Repertoire assessment relied on Simpson's diversity index, CDR3 size and DJ length profiles, and TRBV/TRBJ rearrangement plots. The most abundant DNA sequence in the deep sequencing data was taken as the immunodominant clone. CDR3 amino acid sequences were screened for sharing across subjects and compared with published repertoires and the VDJdb database. The public sequencing data were trimmed at Q25 with fastp and processed into clonotypes with MiXCR by TCRdb, which kept only in-frame beta chains. Each entry merges the rows of one CDR3 protein and shows their most common DNA and genes. The V and J calls, along with clone size, are taken from TCRdb and not from the paper's own processing. The sample has 200,000 to 250,000 distinct CDR3 sequences on record, less than 60% of them singletons. Together, the top ten hold 15% to 20% of the sample.

The rearranged chain carries TRBV19 and TRBJ1-5; 8 middle bases align to TRBD1. The sequence derives from a human donor with aplastic anemia. The specimen was sorted CD4+, CD8+, or CD8+CD57+ T cells (not recorded which) from PBMCs. The nucleotides read TGTGCCAGTAGTAGAACAGGGGGTCTAGGTCAGCCCCAGCATTTT. Its product reads: CASSRTGGLGQPQHF. Beyond the CDR3, the reference TRBV19 and TRBJ1-5 genes provide the residues; the full variable domain reads: DGGITQSPKYLFRKEGQNVTLSCEQNLNHDAMYWYRQDPGQGLRLIYYSQIVNDFQKGDIAEGYSVSREKKESFPLTVTSAQKNPTAFYLCASSRTGGLGQPQHFGDGTRLSIL.